The 9 T cell receptor beta chains in this list originate from one sample, sequenced in a study of low-dose radiotherapy and immunotherapy resistance in tumors. TRAV- and TRBV-specific primers, spanning alpha and beta chains, primed first-strand cDNA. A constant-region primer paired with the V-primer adapter amplified TCRs over about 19 PCR cycles. Each CDR3 protein gets one entry after TCRdb re-called the reads with MiXCR. The top ten clones hold about 5.9% of a sample with around 90,000 distinct CDR3 sequences, 15% to 20% of them seen once. The time point is: before trial treatment. Specimen: PBMCs, collected before treatment. Receptors originate from a male donor with prostate cancer.

This clonotype was detected ten times or more. DNA of the CDR3: TGTGCCATCAGGGGGGCCGAGGATAACTATGGCTACACCTTC. It encodes CAIRGAEDNYGYTF. The J gene is TRBJ1-2, the V gene TRBV10-3, with D perhaps matching TRBD1 (6 bases). CDR3 length equals 14 residues. V dropped 6 bases and J dropped 1 base, with 12 bases sitting between them. CDR1 and CDR2 (germline): ENHRY, SYGVKD.

This clonotype came up a few times. The rearrangement links TRBV11-2 to TRBJ2-5, with a tentative D call TRBD1 (5 bases). Germline assignment: CDR1 SGHAT and CDR2 FQNNGV. V gave up 3 bases and J gave up 7 bases, with 24 bases separating them. The CDR3 length is 17 residues. CDR3 sequence reads: CASSFAPQVGPGGTQYF. The CDR3 nucleotides read TGTGCCAGCAGCTTTGCCCCCCAGGTGGGGCCTGGCGGGACCCAGTACTTC.

On this clonotype itself: Here the CDR3 omits its conserved ending phenylalanine or tryptophan, so a read error is the likely source. This chain links TRBV5-1 with TRBJ2-1; D gene uncertain. This CDR3 spans 12 amino acids. V gave up 0 bases and J gave up 12 bases, with 10 bases separating them. Germline assignment: CDR1 SGHRS and CDR2 YFSETQ. The CDR3 DNA sequence: TGCGCCAGCAGCTTGGGAGCTGGTGCGCAGTTCCTC. Translation gives CASSLGAGAQFL.

There are many counts of this clonotype. This chain uses TRBV3-1 with TRBJ2-3, with D possibly TRBD2 on 7 matching bases. This CDR3 is 16 amino acids long. Germline CDR1 and CDR2: LGHDT and YNNKEL (reference sequence). V lost 4 bases and J 0 bases, leaving 14 bases between the germline ends. The CDR3 protein is CASSPTGTISTDTQYF. CDR3 nucleotide sequence: TGTGCCAGCAGCCCAACAGGGACTATAAGCACAGATACGCAGTATTTT.

The table lists this clonotype with many counts. This chain links TRBV2 with TRBJ1-5; D unresolved. CDR1 and CDR2 (germline): SNHLY, FYNNEI. Trimming removed 8 bases at V and 6 bases at J, with 23 bases between. The CDR3 is 16 residues long. The CDR3 DNA sequence: TGTGCCAGCGGGCAAGGAGCTCGCGAGTACACTCAGCCCCAGCATTTT. As protein: CASGQGAREYTQPQHF.

This clonotype was observed at least ten times. This chain connects TRBV7-6 to TRBJ2-7, with 12 bases fitting TRBD2. Germline loops: CDR1 SGHVS, CDR2 FNYEAQ. Germline trimming cut 5 bases from V and 3 bases from J; bases unmatched to any gene: 8. The length of the CDR3 is 16 residues. The CDR3 here is CASSPGLAGTYYEQYF. The CDR3 DNA reads as TGTGCCAGCAGCCCGGGACTAGCGGGTACCTACTACGAGCAGTACTTC.

This clonotype came up many times. The chain recombines TRBV1 with TRBJ2-1; the table's D call TRBD1 went unverified against the DNA. TRBV1 is a recognized pseudogene. CDR3 length: 13 residues. CDR3 bases: TGCACCAGCAGCCACCTCGGGGGCCCTGAGCAGTTCTTC. Translating it yields CTSSHLGGPEQFF.

This clonotype was seen ten or more times. The chain uses TRBV20-1 and TRBJ2-3; 7 bases are shared with TRBD2. CDR1 is DFQATT, CDR2 SNEGSKA, per germline (reference sequence). The V and J ends lost 0 bases and 1 base, in that order; junction bases with no gene match: 7. The CDR3 totals 16 residues. CDR3 bases: TGCAGTGCTAGAGATCCTAGAGCGGGGCGCACAGATACGCAGTATTTT. It yields the protein CSARDPRAGRTDTQYF.

This clonotype was counted many times. The V call is TRBV2, the J call TRBJ2-5; D gene ambiguous. CDR1 and CDR2 (germline): SNHLY, FYNNEI. V lost 7 bases and J lost 5, with 11 bases in between. CDR3 size: 12 residues. Here the CDR3 reads CASTSSWETQYF. The CDR3 nucleotides read TGTGCCAGCACGTCGAGCTGGGAGACCCAGTACTTC.